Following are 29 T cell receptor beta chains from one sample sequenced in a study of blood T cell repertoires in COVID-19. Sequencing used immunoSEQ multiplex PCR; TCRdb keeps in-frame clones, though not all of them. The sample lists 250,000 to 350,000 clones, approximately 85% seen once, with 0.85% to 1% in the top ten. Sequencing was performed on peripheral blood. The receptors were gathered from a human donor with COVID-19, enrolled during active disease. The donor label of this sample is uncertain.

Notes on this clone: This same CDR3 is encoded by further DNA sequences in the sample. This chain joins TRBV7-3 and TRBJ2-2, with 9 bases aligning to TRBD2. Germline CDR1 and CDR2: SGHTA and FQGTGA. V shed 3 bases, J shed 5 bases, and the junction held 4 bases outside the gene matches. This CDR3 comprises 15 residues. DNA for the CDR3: TGTGCCAGCAGCTTGGGACTAGCCGGGACCGGGGAGCTGTTTTTT. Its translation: CASSLGLAGTGELFF.

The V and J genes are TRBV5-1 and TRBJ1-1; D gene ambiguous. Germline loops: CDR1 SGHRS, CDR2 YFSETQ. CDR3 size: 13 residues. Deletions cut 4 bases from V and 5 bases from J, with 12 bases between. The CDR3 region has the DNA TGCGCCAGCAGCCCCTACACGGGGACTGAAGCTTTCTTT. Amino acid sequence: CASSPYTGTEAFF.

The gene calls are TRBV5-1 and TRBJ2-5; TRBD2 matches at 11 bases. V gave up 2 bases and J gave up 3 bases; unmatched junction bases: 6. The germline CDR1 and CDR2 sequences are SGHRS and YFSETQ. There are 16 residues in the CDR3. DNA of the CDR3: TGCGCCAGCAGCTTTCTACTAGCGGGAGAAGAAGAGACCCAGTACTTC. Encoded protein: CASSFLLAGEEETQYF.

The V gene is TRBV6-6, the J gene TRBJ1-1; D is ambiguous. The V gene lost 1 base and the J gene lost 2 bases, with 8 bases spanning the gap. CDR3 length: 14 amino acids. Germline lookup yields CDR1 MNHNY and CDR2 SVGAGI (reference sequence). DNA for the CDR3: TGTGCCAGCAGTTACTACAGAGAAAACACTGAAGCTTTCTTT. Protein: CASSYYRENTEAFF.

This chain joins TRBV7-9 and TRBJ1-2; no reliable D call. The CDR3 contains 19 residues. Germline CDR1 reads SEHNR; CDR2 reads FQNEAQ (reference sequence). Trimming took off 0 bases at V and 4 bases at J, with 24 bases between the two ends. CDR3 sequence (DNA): TGTGCCAGCAGCTTAGCGACCTCTACAGCTTCAATCCTCCCCTATGGCTACACCTTC. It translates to CASSLATSTASILPYGYTF.

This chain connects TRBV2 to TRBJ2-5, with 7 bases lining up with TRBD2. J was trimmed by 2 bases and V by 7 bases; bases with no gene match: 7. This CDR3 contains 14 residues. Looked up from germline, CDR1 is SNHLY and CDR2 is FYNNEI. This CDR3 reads CASNERGEQETQYF. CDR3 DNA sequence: TGTGCCAGCAACGAACGGGGGGAGCAAGAGACCCAGTACTTC.

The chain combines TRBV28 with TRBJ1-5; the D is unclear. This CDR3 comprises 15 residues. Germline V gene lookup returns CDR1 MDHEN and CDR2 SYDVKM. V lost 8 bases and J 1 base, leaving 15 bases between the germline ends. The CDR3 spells CASEEGALSNQPQHF. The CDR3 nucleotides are TGTGCCAGCGAGGAGGGCGCATTGAGCAATCAGCCCCAGCATTTT.

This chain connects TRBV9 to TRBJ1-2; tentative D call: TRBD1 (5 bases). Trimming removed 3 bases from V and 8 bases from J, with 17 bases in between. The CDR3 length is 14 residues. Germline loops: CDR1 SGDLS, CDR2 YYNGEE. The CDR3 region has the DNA TGTGCCAGCAGCGACGAGACAGTCCCTATAGGCTACACCTTC. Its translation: CASSDETVPIGYTF.

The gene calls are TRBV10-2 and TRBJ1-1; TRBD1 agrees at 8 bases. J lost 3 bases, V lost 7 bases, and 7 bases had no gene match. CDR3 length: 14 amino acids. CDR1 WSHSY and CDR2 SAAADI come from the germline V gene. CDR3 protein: CASKGQGAYTEAFF. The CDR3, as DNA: TGCGCCAGCAAGGGGCAGGGGGCTTACACTGAAGCTTTCTTT.

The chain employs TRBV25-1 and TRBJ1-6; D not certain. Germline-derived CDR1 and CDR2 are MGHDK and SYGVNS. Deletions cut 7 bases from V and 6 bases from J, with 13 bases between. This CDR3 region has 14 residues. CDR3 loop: CASTWAVPNSPLHF. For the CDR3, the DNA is TGTGCCAGCACCTGGGCAGTACCTAATTCACCCCTCCACTTT.

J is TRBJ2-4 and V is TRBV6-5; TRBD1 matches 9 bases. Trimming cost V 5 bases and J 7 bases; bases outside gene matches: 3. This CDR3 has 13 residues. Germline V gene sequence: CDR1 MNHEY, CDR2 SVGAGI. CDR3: CASSLTGGNIQYF. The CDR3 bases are TGTGCCAGCAGTCTTACAGGGGGCAACATTCAGTACTTC.

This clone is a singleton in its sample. CDR3 in amino acids: CATQPLTSVETQYF. CDR3 sequence (DNA): TGTGCCACCCAGCCACTGACTAGCGTAGAGACCCAGTACTTC. The J gene is TRBJ2-5, the V gene TRBV3-1 (or the pseudogene TRBV3-2); TRBD2 matches 8 bases. This CDR3 contains 14 residues. Germline assignment: CDR1 LGHDT and CDR2 YNNKEL (reference sequence). The junction had 11 bases not matched to a gene; V was cut back by 10 bases and J by 4 bases.

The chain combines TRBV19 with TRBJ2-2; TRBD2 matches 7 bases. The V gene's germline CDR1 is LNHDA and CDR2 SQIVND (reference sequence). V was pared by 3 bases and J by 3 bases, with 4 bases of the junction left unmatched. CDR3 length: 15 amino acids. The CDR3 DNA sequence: TGTGCCAGTAGTATCTCGGGAGGACACACCGGGGAGCTGTTTTTT. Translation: CASSISGGHTGELFF.

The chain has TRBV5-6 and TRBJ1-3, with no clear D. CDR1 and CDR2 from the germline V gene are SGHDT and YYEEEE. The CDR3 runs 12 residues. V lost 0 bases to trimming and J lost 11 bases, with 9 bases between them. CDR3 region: CASSLGVPPIYF. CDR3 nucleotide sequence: TGTGCCAGCAGCTTGGGAGTCCCACCCATATATTTT.

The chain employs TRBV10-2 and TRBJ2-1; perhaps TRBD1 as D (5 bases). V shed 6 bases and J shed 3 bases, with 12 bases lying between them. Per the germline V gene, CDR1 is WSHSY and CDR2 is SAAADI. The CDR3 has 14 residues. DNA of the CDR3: TGCGCCAGCAGGGGGCCCGGAGTCTACAATGAGCAGTTCTTC. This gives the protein CASRGPGVYNEQFF.

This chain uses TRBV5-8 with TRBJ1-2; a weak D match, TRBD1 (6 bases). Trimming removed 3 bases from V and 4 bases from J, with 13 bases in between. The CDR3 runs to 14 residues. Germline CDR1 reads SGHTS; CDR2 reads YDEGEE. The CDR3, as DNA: TGTGCCAGCAGCTACGGACAGATTCCCTATGGCTACACCTTC. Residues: CASSYGQIPYGYTF.

CDR3 protein: CASSPGQGANEQFF. For the CDR3, the DNA is TGTGCCAGCAGCCCGGGACAGGGGGCCAATGAGCAGTTCTTC. The chain has TRBV7-8 and TRBJ2-1, with 12 bases lining up with TRBD1. The CDR3 covers 14 residues. CDR1 and CDR2 (germline): SGHVS, FQNEAQ. The trim removed 5 bases at V and 6 bases at J, leaving 2 bases unmatched.

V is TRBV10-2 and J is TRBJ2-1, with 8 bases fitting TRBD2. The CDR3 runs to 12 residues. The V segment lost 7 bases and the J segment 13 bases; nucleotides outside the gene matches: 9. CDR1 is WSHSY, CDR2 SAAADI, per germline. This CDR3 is CASKASGHPQFF. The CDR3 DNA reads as TGCGCCAGCAAGGCTAGCGGGCATCCACAGTTCTTC.

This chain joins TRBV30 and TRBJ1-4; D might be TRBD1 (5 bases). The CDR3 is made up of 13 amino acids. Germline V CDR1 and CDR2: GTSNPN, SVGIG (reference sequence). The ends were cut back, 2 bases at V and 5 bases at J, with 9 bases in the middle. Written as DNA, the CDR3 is TGTGCCTGGAGTACAAACAGGAATGAAAAACTGTTTTTT. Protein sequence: CAWSTNRNEKLFF.

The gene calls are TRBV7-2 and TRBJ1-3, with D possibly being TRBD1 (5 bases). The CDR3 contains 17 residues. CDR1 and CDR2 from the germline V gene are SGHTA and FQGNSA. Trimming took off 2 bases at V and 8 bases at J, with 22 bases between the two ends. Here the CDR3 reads CASSLRYRGMGWDTIYF. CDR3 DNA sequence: TGTGCCAGCAGCTTAAGATATCGGGGGATGGGGTGGGACACCATATATTTT.

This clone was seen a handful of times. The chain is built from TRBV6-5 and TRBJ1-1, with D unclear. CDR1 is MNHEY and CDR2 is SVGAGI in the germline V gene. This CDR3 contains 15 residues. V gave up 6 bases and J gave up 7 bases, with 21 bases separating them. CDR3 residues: CASRGSLSGLGEAFF. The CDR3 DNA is TGTGCCAGCAGGGGCAGCCTCTCCGGCCTCGGTGAAGCTTTCTTT.

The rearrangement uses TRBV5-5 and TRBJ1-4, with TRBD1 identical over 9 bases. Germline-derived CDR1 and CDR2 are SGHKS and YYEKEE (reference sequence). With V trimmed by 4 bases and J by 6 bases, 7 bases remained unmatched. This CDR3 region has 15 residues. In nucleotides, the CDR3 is TGTGCCAGCAGCCTCCAGACAGGGGGTGATGAAAAACTGTTTTTT. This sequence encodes CASSLQTGGDEKLFF.

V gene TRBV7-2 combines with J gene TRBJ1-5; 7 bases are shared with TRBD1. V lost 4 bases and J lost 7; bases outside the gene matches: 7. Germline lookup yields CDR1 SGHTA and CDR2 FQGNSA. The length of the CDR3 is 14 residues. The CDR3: CASSSPGGWQPQHF. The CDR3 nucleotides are TGTGCCAGCAGCTCACCAGGGGGATGGCAGCCCCAGCATTTT.

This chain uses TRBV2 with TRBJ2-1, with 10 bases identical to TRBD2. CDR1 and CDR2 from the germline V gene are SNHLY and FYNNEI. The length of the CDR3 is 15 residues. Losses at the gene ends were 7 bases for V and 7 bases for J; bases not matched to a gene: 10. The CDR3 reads CASTAGTSVRNEQFF. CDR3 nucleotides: TGTGCCAGCACCGCGGGGACTAGCGTACGGAATGAGCAGTTCTTC. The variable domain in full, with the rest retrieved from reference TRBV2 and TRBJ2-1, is EPEVTQTPSHQVTQMGQEVILRCVPISNHLYFYWYRQILGQKVEFLVSFYNNEISEKSEIFDDQFSVERPDGSNFTLKIRSTKLEDSAMYFCASTAGTSVRNEQFFGPGTRLTVL.

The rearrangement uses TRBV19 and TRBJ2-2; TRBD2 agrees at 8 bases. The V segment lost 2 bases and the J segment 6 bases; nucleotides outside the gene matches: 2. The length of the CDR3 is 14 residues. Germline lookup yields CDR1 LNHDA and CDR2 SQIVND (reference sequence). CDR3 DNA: TGTGCCAGTAGTATACCGGGAGGGCCCGGGGAGCTGTTTTTT. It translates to CASSIPGGPGELFF.

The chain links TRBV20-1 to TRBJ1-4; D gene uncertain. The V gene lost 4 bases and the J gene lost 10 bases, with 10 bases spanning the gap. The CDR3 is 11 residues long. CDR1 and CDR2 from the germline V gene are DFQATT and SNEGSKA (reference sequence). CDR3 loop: CSAMMGGKLFF. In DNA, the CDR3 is TGCAGTGCTATGATGGGAGGAAAACTGTTTTTT.

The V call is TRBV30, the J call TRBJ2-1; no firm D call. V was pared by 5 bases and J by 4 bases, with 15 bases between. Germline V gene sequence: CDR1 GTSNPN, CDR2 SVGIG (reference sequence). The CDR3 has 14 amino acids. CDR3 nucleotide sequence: TGTGCCTGGGACCCTAGTTCTATTTACAATGAGCAGTTCTTC. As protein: CAWDPSSIYNEQFF.

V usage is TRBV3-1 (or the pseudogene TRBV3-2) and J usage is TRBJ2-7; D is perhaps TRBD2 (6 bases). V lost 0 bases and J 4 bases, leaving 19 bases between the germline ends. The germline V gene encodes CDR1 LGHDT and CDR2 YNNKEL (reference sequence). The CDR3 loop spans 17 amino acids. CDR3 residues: CASSQDGVREERYEQYF. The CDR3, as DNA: TGTGCCAGCAGCCAAGACGGGGTCAGGGAGGAAAGGTACGAGCAGTACTTC.

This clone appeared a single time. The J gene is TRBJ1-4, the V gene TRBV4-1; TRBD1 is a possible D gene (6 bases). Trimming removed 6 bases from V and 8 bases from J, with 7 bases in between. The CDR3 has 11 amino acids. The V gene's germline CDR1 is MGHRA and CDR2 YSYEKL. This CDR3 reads CASSRGEKLFF. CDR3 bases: TGCGCCAGCAGTAGGGGGGAAAAACTGTTTTTT.